These 18 T cell receptor beta chains originate from one sample sequenced in a study of blood T cell repertoires in COVID-19. Profiled with immunoSEQ multiplex PCR; TCRdb holds only in-frame clones, not every one. The sample records some 88,000 clones, roughly 90% being singletons. Sequenced input: peripheral blood. The origin of the receptors is a man aged 60 to 69 with acute or convalescent COVID-19.

The chain joins TRBV19 to TRBJ1-5; D is unclear. Trimming cost V 3 bases and J 0 bases, with 18 bases left between them. Per germline, CDR1 LNHDA and CDR2 SQIVND (reference sequence). The CDR3 has 18 residues. The CDR3 sequence: CASSIATMLPYSNQPQHF. CDR3 nucleotides: TGTGCCAGTAGTATCGCCACGATGCTACCTTATAGCAATCAGCCCCAGCATTTT. Using reference TRBV19 and TRBJ1-5 for the parts outside the CDR3, the full variable domain is DGGITQSPKYLFRKEGQNVTLSCEQNLNHDAMYWYRQDPGQGLRLIYYSQIVNDFQKGDIAEGYSVSREKKESFPLTVTSAQKNPTAFYLCASSIATMLPYSNQPQHFGDGTRLSIL.

This clone was observed once. The chain combines TRBV6-5 with TRBJ1-3, with D possibly matching TRBD1 (5 bases). Trimming removed 4 bases from V and 1 base from J, with 11 bases in between. The germline V gene encodes CDR1 MNHEY and CDR2 SVGAGI. This CDR3 contains 15 residues. The CDR3 region is CASSLGGRSGNTIYF. CDR3 bases: TGTGCCAGCAGTTTGGGGGGGAGATCTGGAAACACCATATATTTT.

The rearrangement joins TRBV5-1 to TRBJ2-1; TRBD2 aligns across 11 bases. This CDR3 spans 16 amino acids. The trim removed 0 bases at V and 6 bases at J, leaving 5 bases unmatched. CDR1 and CDR2 from the germline V gene are SGHRS and YFSETQ. This CDR3 is CASSLGTSGLRNEQFF. For the CDR3, the DNA is TGCGCCAGCAGCTTGGGGACTAGCGGGCTTCGCAATGAGCAGTTCTTC.

The gene calls are TRBV2 and TRBJ1-1, with 7 bases that match TRBD1. The CDR3 loop spans 16 amino acids. With V trimmed by 4 bases and J by 0 bases, 8 bases remained unmatched. Germline V gene lookup returns CDR1 SNHLY and CDR2 FYNNEI. This CDR3 reads CASSVQQGRMNTEAFF. The CDR3 nucleotides are TGTGCCAGCAGTGTCCAACAGGGGCGAATGAACACTGAAGCTTTCTTT.

This chain uses TRBV18 with TRBJ2-1; 8 positions agree with TRBD2. V trimming: 5 bases; J trimming: 0 bases; junction bases outside the gene matches: 9. Germline assignment: CDR1 KGHSH and CDR2 LQKENI. The CDR3 sequence is 17 residues long. The CDR3 is CASSMSGGRSSYNEQFF. CDR3 nucleotides: TGTGCCAGCTCAATGAGCGGGGGCCGGAGCTCCTACAATGAGCAGTTCTTC. Full variable domain (missing parts from reference TRBV18 and TRBJ2-1): NAGVMQNPRHLVRRRGQEARLRCSPMKGHSHVYWYRQLPEEGLKFMVYLQKENIIDESGMPKERFSAEFPKEGPSILRIQQVVRGDSAAYFCASSMSGGRSSYNEQFFGPGTRLTVL.

V and J are TRBV4-3 and TRBJ1-2; the match to TRBD1 covers 8 bases. The V segment lost 4 bases and the J segment 7 bases; nucleotides outside the gene matches: 11. CDR1 LGHNA and CDR2 YSLEER come from the germline V gene. CDR3 size: 15 residues. CDR3 sequence reads: CASSPQGDSFSGYTF. The CDR3 bases are TGCGCCAGCAGCCCACAGGGGGATTCTTTCTCTGGCTACACCTTC.

The chain recombines TRBV6-1 with TRBJ2-3; 8 bases agree with TRBD2. Germline CDR1 is MNHNS and CDR2 is SASEGT. Unmatched junction bases numbered 12, after V lost 4 bases and J lost 0 bases. The CDR3 length is 18 residues. The chain's CDR3 is CASSVWATSATSTDTQYF. CDR3 sequence (DNA): TGTGCCAGCAGTGTCTGGGCGACTAGCGCTACTAGCACAGATACGCAGTATTTT.

The chain has TRBV21-1 and TRBJ2-1; TRBD1 is the table's D call and was not checked against the DNA. TRBV21-1 is a documented pseudogene. This CDR3 is built from 13 residues. CDR3 region: CASRPGDSNEQFF. In DNA, the CDR3 is TGTGCCAGCAGGCCAGGGGATAGCAATGAGCAGTTCTTC.

This chain connects TRBV5-1 to TRBJ2-7, with TRBD1 matching over 7 bases. The V gene's germline CDR1 is SGHRS and CDR2 YFSETQ. Unmatched junction bases numbered 8, after V lost 4 bases and J lost 4 bases. CDR3 length: 14 residues. DNA for the CDR3: TGCGCCAGCAGCCCGCAGGGACAGAATTACGAGCAGTACTTC. This codes for CASSPQGQNYEQYF.

The V gene is TRBV10-3, the J gene TRBJ2-5, with 9 bases aligning to TRBD2. The germline V gene encodes CDR1 ENHRY and CDR2 SYGVKD. The CDR3 sequence is 15 residues long. Losses at the gene ends were 9 bases for V and 2 bases for J; bases not matched to a gene: 10. CDR3: CAIGDAGGTQETQYF. The CDR3 bases are TGTGCCATAGGTGACGCGGGAGGGACTCAAGAGACCCAGTACTTC.

J is TRBJ2-1 and V is TRBV5-5, with 8 nucleotides matching TRBD2. CDR1 SGHKS and CDR2 YYEKEE come from the germline V gene (reference sequence). J gave up 4 bases and V 3 bases, and 9 bases lay outside the gene matches. CDR3 length equals 16 residues. The DNA for the CDR3 is TGTGCCAGCAGCTGGGAGGAGAGCGGGAGATACAATGAGCAGTTCTTC. This codes for CASSWEESGRYNEQFF.

V gene TRBV5-6 combines with J gene TRBJ1-4, with a weak D call TRBD1 (5 bases). V was trimmed by 6 bases and J by 8 bases, leaving 20 bases between them. CDR3 length: 15 amino acids. CDR1 is SGHDT, CDR2 YYEEEE, per germline. Here the CDR3 DNA reads TGTGCCAGCAAATGGGGGGTCAACTCTTTAGAAAAACTGTTTTTT. Translating it yields CASKWGVNSLEKLFF.

The rearrangement joins TRBV6-5 to TRBJ1-1; no reliable D call. V was trimmed by 6 bases and J by 0 bases, leaving 8 bases between them. The CDR3 covers 13 residues. Germline V gives CDR1 MNHEY, CDR2 SVGAGI. The CDR3 DNA reads TGTGCCAGCAGACTAAACTTGAACACTGAAGCTTTCTTT. It specifies CASRLNLNTEAFF.

The rearrangement joins TRBV6-6 to TRBJ1-5; 8 bases are a match to TRBD1. The CDR3 is 15 amino acids. J lost 4 bases, V lost 5 bases, and 7 bases had no gene match. Germline CDR1 reads MNHNY; CDR2 reads SVGAGI (reference sequence). The CDR3 region has the DNA TGTGCCAGCAGTGATCGAGGACAGGGTAATCAGCCCCAGCATTTT. Translated, it gives CASSDRGQGNQPQHF.

V usage is TRBV27 and J usage is TRBJ1-2; D is perhaps TRBD1 (5 bases). V dropped 1 base and J dropped 4 bases, with 13 bases sitting between them. The germline V gene has CDR1 MNHEY and CDR2 SMNVEV (reference sequence). The CDR3 totals 15 residues. CDR3 in amino acids: CASSLLAGPRYGYTF. The CDR3 DNA reads as TGTGCCAGCAGTTTATTGGCGGGGCCCCGCTATGGCTACACCTTC.

The J gene is TRBJ1-4, the V gene TRBV5-4; D ambiguous. The CDR3 loop spans 13 amino acids. Trimming shortened V by 4 bases and J by 8 bases, and 12 bases separated the two germline ends. Per germline, CDR1 SGHNT and CDR2 YYREEE (reference sequence). CDR3 nucleotides: TGTGCCAGCAGCCAAGAGCCGGAGGAAAAACTGTTTTTT. It specifies CASSQEPEEKLFF.

V usage is TRBV9 and J usage is TRBJ1-2, with TRBD1 matching 7 bases. CDR3 size: 15 residues. Germline assignment: CDR1 SGDLS and CDR2 YYNGEE. J was trimmed by 4 bases and V by 0 bases; bases with no gene match: 6. The CDR3, as DNA: TGTGCCAGCAGCGTAGCCGAGGGGGCCGGCTATGGCTACACCTTC. Its protein is CASSVAEGAGYGYTF.

The chain uses TRBV15 and TRBJ2-7, with TRBD1 matching over 7 bases. Trimming at V came to 8 bases and at J to 6 bases, leaving 10 bases not matched to a gene. Germline CDR1 reads LNHNV; CDR2 reads YYDKDF (reference sequence). CDR3 size: 13 residues. In nucleotides, the CDR3 is TGTGCCACCCGAGGGACAGATTCAGCCGAGCAGTACTTC. This gives the protein CATRGTDSAEQYF.